Listed below are T cell receptor beta chains from one sample, sequenced in a study of blood T cell repertoires in COVID-19. Assay: immunoSEQ multiplex PCR; the TCRdb copy retains only in-frame clones and omits some. The sample carries more than 250,000 clones, around 90% recorded once. The material sequenced was PBMCs or T cells enriched from blood (not recorded which). The receptors were gathered from a woman under 40 who had recovered from COVID-19. Both conserved end residues are part of each CDR3. D genes are given only for firm matches. Not every row has a clone size; where given, it reads once, few, many or a size class.

>TRBJ1-4|TRBV5-1|NA|NA
CASSLGGGREKLFF
TGCGCCAGCAGCTTAGGGGGGGGGCGCGAAAAACTGTTTTTT
>TRBJ1-2|TRBV29-1|NA|NA
CSVEVVSYGYTF
TGCAGCGTTGAGGTTGTCAGTTATGGCTACACCTTC
>TRBJ2-6|TRBV6-6|NA|TRBD1
CASLDRVLGGANVLTF
TGTGCCAGCTTGGACAGGGTTTTGGGTGGGGCCAACGTCCTGACTTTC
>TRBJ1-1|TRBV13|NA|NA
CASSLTGRAEAFF
TGTGCCAGCAGCTTAACAGGTCGGGCTGAAGCTTTCTTT
>TRBJ2-2|TRBV3-1/TRBV3-2|once|NA
CAAGQWNTGELFF
TGTGCCGCGGGACAGTGGAACACCGGGGAGCTGTTTTTT
>TRBJ1-5|TRBV7-8|once|NA
CASSSRVVEPQHF
TGTGCCAGCAGCTCCCGGGTCGTCGAGCCCCAGCATTTT
>TRBJ2-3|TRBV2|NA|TRBD2
CASPIPGLDGTQYF
TGTGCCAGCCCTATCCCGGGACTAGATGGTACGCAGTATTTT
>TRBJ1-2|TRBV18|NA|NA
CASSPNEAGSYGYTF
TGTGCCAGCTCACCCAACGAGGCAGGGTCGTATGGCTACACCTTC
>TRBJ2-7|TRBV27|NA|TRBD1
CASSKGRDREQYF
TGTGCCAGCAGCAAAGGACGGGACAGGGAGCAGTACTTC
>TRBJ1-1|TRBV12-3/TRBV12-4|NA|TRBD1
CANSGQGNTEAFF
TGTGCCAACTCGGGACAGGGGAACACTGAAGCTTTCTTT
>TRBJ1-6|TRBV19|few|NA
CASRMETYNSPLHF
TGTGCCAGTAGGATGGAGACCTATAATTCACCCCTCCACTTT
>TRBJ2-3|TRBV2|NA|NA
CATVIPHRASTDTQYF
TGTGCCACCGTCATCCCCCACAGGGCTAGCACAGATACGCAGTATTTT
>TRBJ2-5|TRBV7-2|NA|TRBD2
CASSSGLAGGLLETQYF
TGTGCCAGCAGCTCTGGACTAGCGGGGGGGCTTTTAGAGACCCAGTACTTC